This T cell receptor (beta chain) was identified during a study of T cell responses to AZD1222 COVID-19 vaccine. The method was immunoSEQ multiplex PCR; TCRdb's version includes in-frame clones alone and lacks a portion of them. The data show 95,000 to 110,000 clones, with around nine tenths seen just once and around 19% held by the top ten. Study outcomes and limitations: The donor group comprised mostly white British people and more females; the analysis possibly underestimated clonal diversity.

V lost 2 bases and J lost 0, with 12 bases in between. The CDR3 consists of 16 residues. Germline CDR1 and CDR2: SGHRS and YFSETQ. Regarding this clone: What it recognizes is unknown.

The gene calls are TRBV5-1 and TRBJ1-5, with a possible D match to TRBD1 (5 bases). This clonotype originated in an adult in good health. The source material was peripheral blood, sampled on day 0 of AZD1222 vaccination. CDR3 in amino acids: CASSFGHVGSNQPQHF. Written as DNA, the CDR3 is TGCGCCAGCAGCTTTGGACACGTCGGTAGCAATCAGCCCCAGCATTTT.